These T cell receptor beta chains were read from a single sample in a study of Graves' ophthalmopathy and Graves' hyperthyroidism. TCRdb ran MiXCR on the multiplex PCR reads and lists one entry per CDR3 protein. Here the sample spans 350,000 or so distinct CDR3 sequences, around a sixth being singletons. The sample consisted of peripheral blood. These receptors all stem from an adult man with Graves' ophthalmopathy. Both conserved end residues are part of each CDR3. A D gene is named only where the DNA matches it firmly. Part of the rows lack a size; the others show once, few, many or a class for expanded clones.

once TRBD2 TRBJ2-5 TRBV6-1 CAKAILGGRETQYF TGTGCCAAGGCGATTCTGGGAGGGAGAGAGACCCAGTACTTC
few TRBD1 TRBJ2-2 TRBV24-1 CATSDDREISAGELFF TGTGCCACCAGTGATGACAGGGAAATTTCGGCCGGGGAGCTGTTTTTT
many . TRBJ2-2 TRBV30 CAWMTPGGELFF TGTGCCTGGATGACTCCAGGCGGGGAGCTGTTTTTT
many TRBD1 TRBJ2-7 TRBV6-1 CASSEQGASYEQYF TGTGCCAGCAGTGAACAGGGGGCCTCCTACGAGCAGTACTTC
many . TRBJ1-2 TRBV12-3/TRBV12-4 CASYPFGASGYTF TGTGCCAGCTACCCCTTCGGGGCTTCTGGCTACACCTTC
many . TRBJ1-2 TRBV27 CASSQVGILEHGYTF TGTGCCAGCAGCCAGGTTGGGATATTGGAGCATGGCTACACCTTC
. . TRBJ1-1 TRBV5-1 CASSHTANTEAFF TGCGCCAGCAGCCATACAGCGAACACTGAAGCTTTCTTT
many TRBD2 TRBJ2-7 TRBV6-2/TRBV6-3 CASSTTSASSYEQYF TGTGCCAGCAGTACCACTAGCGCCAGCTCCTACGAGCAGTACTTC
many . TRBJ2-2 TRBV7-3 CASSLDGGELFF TGTGCCAGCAGCTTAGACGGTGGGGAGCTGTTTTTT
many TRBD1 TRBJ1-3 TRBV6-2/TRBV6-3 CASSHGTDRGNTIYF TGTGCCAGCAGCCACGGGACAGATCGAGGAAACACCATATATTTT
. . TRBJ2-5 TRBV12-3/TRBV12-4 CASSLHRLQETQYF TGTGCCAGCAGTCTCCACAGGTTACAAGAGACCCAGTACTTC
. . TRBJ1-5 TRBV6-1 CASSGVYSNQPQHF TGTGCCAGCAGTGGGGTTTACAGCAATCAGCCCCAGCATTTT
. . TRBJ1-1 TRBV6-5 CASSYRRSNTEAFF TGTGCCAGCAGTTACCGAAGATCGAACACTGAAGCTTTCTTT
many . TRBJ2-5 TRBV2 CASSRLGKETQYF TGTGCCAGCAGCCGACTGGGGAAAGAGACCCAGTACTTC
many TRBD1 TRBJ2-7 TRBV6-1 CASSETPRQGVYEQYF TGTGCCAGCAGTGAAACGCCCCGACAGGGAGTCTACGAGCAGTACTTC
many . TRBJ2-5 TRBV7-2 CASSLVASRQETQYF TGTGCCAGCAGCTTAGTGGCTAGCCGACAAGAGACCCAGTACTTC
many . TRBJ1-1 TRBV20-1 CSAEVDTEAFF TGCAGTGCAGAGGTAGACACTGAAGCTTTCTTT
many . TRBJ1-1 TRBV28 CASSFGGARAEAFF TGTGCCAGCAGTTTCGGTGGGGCGAGAGCTGAAGCTTTCTTT
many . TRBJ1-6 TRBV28 CASSTPAEGRGSPLHF TGTGCCAGCAGTACCCCGGCAGAGGGCAGAGGTTCACCCCTCCACTTT
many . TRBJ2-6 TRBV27 CASSPRGSGANVLTF TGTGCCAGCAGTCCCCGGGGGTCGGGGGCCAACGTCCTGACTTTC
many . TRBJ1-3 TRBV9 CASSLRALETQIYF TGTGCCAGCAGTCTGAGGGCTCTGGAAACCCAGATATATTTT
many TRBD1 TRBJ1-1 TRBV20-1 CSARLTGGREAFF TGCAGTGCTAGATTGACAGGGGGCAGGGAAGCTTTCTTT
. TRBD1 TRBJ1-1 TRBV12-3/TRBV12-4 CASRPYRGTEAFF TGTGCCAGCAGACCATACAGGGGCACTGAAGCTTTCTTT
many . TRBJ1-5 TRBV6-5 CASSYSGARYSNQPQHF TGTGCCAGCAGTTACTCGGGGGCCCGGTATAGCAATCAGCCCCAGCATTTT
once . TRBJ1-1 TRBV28 CASSQEKGQNTEAFF TGCGCCAGCAGCCAAGAGAAGGGACAGAACACTGAAGCTTTCTTT
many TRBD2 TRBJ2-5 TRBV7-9 CASSLSDWSATSDQETQYF TGTGCCAGCAGCTTATCCGACTGGTCTGCGACTAGCGACCAAGAGACCCAGTACTTC
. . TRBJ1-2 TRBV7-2 CASSPQGTVYGYTF TGTGCCAGCAGCCCGCAAGGGACCGTCTATGGCTACACCTTC
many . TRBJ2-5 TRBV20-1 CSARELAGRTALTQYF TGCAGTGCTAGAGAGCTAGCAGGGCGCACGGCGTTGACCCAGTACTTC
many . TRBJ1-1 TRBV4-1 CASSQVWENTEAFF TGCGCCAGCAGCCAAGTTTGGGAGAACACTGAAGCTTTCTTT
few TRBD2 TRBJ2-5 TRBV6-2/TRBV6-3 CASSGVAGGETQYF TGTGCCAGCAGTGGGGTAGCGGGAGGGGAGACCCAGTACTTC
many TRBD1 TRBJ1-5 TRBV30 CAWAGQGGNQPQHF TGTGCCTGGGCGGGACAGGGGGGCAATCAGCCCCAGCATTTT
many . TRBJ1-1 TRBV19 CASRDWAGRNTEAFF TGTGCCAGTCGGGATTGGGCAGGTCGGAACACTGAAGCTTTCTTT
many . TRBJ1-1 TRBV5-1 CASSLELSLMNTEAFF TGCGCCAGCAGCTTGGAACTGAGTTTAATGAACACTGAAGCTTTCTTT
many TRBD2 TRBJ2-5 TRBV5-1 CASSSGLVQETQYF TGCGCCAGCAGCTCCGGACTAGTCCAAGAGACCCAGTACTTC
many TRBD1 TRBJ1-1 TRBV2 CATARIDRDRSLEAFF TGTGCCACCGCCCGGATCGATAGGGACAGATCGTTAGAAGCTTTCTTT
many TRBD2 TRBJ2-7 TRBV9 CASSAGGTSSEQYF TGTGCCAGCTCAGCGGGGGGAACCAGCTCCGAGCAGTACTTC
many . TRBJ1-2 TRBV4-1 CASSQVPGRYTF TGCGCCAGCAGCCAAGTGCCAGGACGCTACACCTTC
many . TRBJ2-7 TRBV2 CASSEEWGSEQYF TGTGCCAGCAGTGAAGAATGGGGTAGCGAGCAGTACTTC
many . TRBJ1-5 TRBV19 CASTQDRSNQPQHF TGTGCCAGTACCCAAGACAGAAGCAATCAGCCCCAGCATTTT
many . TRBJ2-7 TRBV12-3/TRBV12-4 CASSLTIEQYF TGTGCCAGCAGTTTAACCATCGAGCAGTACTTC
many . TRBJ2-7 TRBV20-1 CSARDGNSYEQYF TGCAGTGCTAGGGACGGAAACTCCTACGAGCAGTACTTC
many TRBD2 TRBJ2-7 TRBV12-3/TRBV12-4 CASRPTGGYEQYF TGTGCCAGCAGACCTACGGGGGGCTACGAGCAGTACTTC
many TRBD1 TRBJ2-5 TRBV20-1 CSAGGQGVVETQYF TGCAGTGCTGGGGGACAGGGGGTAGTGGAGACCCAGTACTTC
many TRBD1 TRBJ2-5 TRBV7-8 CASSIGTGARETQYF TGTGCCAGCAGCATTGGGACAGGGGCAAGAGAGACCCAGTACTTC
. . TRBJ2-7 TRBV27 CASSSRGHTNEQYF TGTGCCAGCAGTTCAAGGGGACATACTAACGAGCAGTACTTC
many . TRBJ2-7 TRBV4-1 CASSQPGRGHYEQYF TGCGCCAGCAGCCAACCCGGGAGGGGGCACTACGAGCAGTACTTC
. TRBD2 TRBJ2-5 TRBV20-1 CSARGLAVETQYF TGCAGTGCTAGGGGACTAGCGGTGGAGACCCAGTACTTC
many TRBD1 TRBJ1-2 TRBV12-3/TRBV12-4 CASSLPDRGGGYTF TGTGCCAGCAGTTTACCGGACAGGGGGGGAGGCTACACCTTC